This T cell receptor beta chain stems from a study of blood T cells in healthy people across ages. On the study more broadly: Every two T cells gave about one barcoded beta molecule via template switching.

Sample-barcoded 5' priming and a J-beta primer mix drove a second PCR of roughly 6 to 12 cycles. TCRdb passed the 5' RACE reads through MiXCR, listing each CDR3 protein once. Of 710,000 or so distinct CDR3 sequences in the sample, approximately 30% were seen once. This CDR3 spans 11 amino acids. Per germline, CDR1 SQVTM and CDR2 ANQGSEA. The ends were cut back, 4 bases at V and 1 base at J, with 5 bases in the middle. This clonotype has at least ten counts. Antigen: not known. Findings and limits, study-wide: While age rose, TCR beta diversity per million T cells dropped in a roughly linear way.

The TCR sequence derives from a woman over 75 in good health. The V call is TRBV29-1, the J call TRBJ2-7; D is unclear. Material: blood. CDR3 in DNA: TGCAGCGTTGTCAGGTCCTACGAGCAGTACTTC. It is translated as CSVVRSYEQYF.